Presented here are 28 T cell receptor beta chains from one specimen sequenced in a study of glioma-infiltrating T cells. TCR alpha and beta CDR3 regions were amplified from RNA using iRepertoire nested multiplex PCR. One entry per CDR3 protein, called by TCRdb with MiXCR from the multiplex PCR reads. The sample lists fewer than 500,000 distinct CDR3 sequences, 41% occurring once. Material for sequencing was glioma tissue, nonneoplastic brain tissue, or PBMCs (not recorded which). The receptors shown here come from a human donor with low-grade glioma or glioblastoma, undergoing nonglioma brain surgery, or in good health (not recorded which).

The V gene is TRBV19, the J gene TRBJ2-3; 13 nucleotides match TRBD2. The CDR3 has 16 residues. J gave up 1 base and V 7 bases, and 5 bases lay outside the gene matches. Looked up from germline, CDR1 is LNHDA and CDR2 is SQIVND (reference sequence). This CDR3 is CASTIGTSGGTDTQYF. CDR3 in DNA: TGTGCCAGTACCATAGGGACTAGCGGGGGCACAGATACGCAGTATTTT.

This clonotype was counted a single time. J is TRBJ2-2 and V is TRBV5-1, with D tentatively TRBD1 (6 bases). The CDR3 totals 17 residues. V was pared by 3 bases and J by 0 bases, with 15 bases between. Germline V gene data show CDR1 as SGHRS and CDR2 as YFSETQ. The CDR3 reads CASSSIPRTANTGELFF. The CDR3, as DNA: TGCGCCAGCAGCTCTATCCCCCGGACAGCGAACACCGGGGAGCTGTTTTTT.

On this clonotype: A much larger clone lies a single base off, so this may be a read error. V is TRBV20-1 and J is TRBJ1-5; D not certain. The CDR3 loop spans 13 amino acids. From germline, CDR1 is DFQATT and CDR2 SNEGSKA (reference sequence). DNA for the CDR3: TGCAGTGCTATACGGGATAGCAATCAGCACCAGCATTTT. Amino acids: CSAIRDSNQHQHF.

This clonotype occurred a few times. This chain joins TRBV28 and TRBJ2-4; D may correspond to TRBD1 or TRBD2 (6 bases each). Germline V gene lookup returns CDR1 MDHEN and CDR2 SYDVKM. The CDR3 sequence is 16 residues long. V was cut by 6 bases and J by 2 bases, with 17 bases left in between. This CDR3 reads CASSSAGAGTKNIQYF. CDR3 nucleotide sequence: TGTGCCAGCAGCTCTGCAGGGGCGGGAACCAAAAACATTCAGTACTTC.

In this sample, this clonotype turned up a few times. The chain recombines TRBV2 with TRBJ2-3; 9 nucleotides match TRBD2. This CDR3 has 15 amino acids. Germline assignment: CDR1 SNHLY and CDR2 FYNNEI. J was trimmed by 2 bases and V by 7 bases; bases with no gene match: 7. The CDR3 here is CASKGTSITTDTQYF. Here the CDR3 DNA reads TGTGCCAGCAAAGGGACTAGCATCACCACAGATACGCAGTATTTT.

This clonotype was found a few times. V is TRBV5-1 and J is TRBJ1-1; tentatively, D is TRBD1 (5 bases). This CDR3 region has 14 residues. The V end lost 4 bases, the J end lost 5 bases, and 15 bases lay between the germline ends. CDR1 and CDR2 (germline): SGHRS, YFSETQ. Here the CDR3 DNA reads TGCGCCAGCAGCAGTGGGACCCTGAGGACTGAAGCTTTCTTT. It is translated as CASSSGTLRTEAFF.

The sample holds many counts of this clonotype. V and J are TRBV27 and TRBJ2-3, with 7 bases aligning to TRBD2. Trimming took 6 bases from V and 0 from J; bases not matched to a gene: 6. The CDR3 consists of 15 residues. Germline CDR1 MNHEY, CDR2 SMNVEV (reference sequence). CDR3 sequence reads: CASRSGTISTDTQYF. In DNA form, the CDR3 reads TGTGCCAGCAGAAGCGGGACGATTAGCACAGATACGCAGTATTTT.

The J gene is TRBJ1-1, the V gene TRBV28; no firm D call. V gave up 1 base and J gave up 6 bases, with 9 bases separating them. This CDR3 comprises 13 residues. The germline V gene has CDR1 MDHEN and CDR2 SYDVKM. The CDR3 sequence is CASSLLGRAEAFF. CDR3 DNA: TGTGCCAGCAGTTTATTAGGCCGGGCTGAAGCTTTCTTT.

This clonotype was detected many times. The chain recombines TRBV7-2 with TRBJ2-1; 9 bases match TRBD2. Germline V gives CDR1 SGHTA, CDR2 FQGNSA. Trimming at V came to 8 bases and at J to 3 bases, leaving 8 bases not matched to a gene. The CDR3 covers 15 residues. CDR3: CASSAGLAVYNEQFF. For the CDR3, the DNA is TGTGCCAGCTCCGCGGGACTAGCAGTCTACAATGAGCAGTTCTTC. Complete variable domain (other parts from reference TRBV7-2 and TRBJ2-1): GAGVSQSPSNKVTEKGKDVELRCDPISGHTALYWYRQSLGQGLEFLIYFQGNSAPDKSGLPSDRFSAERTGGSVSTLTIQRTQQEDSAVYLCASSAGLAVYNEQFFGPGTRLTVL.

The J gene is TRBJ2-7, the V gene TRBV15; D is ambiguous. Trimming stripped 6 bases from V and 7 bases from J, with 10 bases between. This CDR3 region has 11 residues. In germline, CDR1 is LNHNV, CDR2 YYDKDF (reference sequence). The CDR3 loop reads CATRVQDEQYF. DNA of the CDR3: TGTGCCACCAGAGTCCAGGATGAGCAGTACTTC.

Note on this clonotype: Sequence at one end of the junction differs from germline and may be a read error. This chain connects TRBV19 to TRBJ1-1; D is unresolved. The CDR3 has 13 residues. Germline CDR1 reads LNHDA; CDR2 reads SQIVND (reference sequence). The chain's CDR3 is CASSIFDFTEASF. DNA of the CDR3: TGTGCCAGTAGTATTTTCGATTTCACTGAAGCTTCCTTT.

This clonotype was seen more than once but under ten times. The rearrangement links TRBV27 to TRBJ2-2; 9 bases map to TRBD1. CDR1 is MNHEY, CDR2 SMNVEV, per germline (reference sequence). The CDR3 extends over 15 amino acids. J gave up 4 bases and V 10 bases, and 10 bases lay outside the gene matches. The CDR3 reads CATKRDRDTTGELFF. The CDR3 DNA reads TGTGCCACCAAAAGGGACAGGGATACCACCGGGGAGCTGTTTTTT.

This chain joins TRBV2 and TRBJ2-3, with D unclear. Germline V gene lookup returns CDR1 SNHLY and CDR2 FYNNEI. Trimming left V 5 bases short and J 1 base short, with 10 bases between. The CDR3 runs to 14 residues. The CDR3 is CASSPWVRTDTQYF. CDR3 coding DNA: TGTGCCAGCAGTCCTTGGGTTCGCACAGATACGCAGTATTTT.

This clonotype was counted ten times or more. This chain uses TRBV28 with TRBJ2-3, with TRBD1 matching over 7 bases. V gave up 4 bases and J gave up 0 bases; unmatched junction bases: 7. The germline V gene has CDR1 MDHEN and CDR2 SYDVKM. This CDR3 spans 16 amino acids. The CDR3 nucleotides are TGTGCCAGCAGTTCGTCTGGGACAGCTAGCACAGATACGCAGTATTTT. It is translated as CASSSSGTASTDTQYF.

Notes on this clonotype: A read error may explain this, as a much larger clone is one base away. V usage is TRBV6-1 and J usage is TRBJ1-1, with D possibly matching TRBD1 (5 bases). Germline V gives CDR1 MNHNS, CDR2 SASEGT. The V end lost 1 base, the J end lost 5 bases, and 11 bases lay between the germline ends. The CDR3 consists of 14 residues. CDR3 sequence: CASSEEVTVTEAFF. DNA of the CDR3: TGTGCCAGCAGTGAAGAGGTGACAGTTACTGAAGCTTTCTTT.

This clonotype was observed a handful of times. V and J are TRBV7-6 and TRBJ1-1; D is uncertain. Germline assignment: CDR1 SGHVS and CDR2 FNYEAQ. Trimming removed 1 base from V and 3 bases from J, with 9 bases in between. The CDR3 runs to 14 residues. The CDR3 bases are TGTGCCAGCAGCTTAGAGGCTTCCCACACTGAAGCTTTCTTT. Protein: CASSLEASHTEAFF. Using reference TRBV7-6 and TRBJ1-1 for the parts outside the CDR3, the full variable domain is GAGVSQSPRYKVTKRGQDVALRCDPISGHVSLYWYRQALGQGPEFLTYFNYEAQQDKSGLPNDRFSAERPEGSISTLTIQRTEQRDSAMYRCASSLEASHTEAFFGQGTRLTVV.

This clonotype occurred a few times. In nucleotides, the CDR3 is TGTGCCAGCAGCTCCTCCGGGACAGGGGCGCATGGCTACACCTTC. Encoded protein: CASSSSGTGAHGYTF. The rearrangement joins TRBV7-8 to TRBJ1-2, with TRBD1 matching 10 bases. V lost 4 bases and J lost 6; bases outside the gene matches: 8. The CDR3 sequence is 15 residues long. The germline CDR1 and CDR2 sequences are SGHVS and FQNEAQ.

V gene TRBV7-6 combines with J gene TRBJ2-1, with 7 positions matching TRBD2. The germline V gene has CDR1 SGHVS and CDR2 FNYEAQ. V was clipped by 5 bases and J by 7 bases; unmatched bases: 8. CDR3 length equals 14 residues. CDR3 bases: TGTGCCAGCAGCCCCCGGGACGGGGGGAATGAGCAGTTCTTC. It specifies CASSPRDGGNEQFF.

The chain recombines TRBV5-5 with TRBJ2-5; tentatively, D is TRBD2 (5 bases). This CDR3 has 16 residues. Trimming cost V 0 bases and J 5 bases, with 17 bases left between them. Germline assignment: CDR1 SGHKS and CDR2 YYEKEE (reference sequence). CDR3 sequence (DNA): TGTGCCAGCAGCTTGGAATCTCAGGAGGTCGAGGAGACCCAGTACTTC. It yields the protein CASSLESQEVEETQYF. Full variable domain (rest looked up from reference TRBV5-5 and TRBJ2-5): DAGVTQSPTHLIKTRGQQVTLRCSPISGHKSVSWYQQVLGQGPQFIFQYYEKEERGRGNFPDRFSARQFPNYSSELNVNALLLGDSALYLCASSLESQEVEETQYFGPGTRLLVL.

The chain's CDR3 is CASRSGGWANVLTF. CDR3 DNA sequence: TGTGCCAGCAGGTCAGGGGGCTGGGCCAACGTCCTGACTTTC. The chain recombines TRBV6-1 with TRBJ2-6; TRBD1 aligns across 8 bases. Germline loops: CDR1 MNHNS, CDR2 SASEGT. The CDR3 spans 14 residues. V trimming: 6 bases; J trimming: 5 bases; junction bases outside the gene matches: 3.

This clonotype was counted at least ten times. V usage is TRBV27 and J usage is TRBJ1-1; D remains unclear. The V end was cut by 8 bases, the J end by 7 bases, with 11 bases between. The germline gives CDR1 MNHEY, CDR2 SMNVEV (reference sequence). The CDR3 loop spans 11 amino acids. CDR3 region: CASGARFEAFF. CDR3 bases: TGTGCCAGCGGTGCGCGGTTTGAAGCTTTCTTT.

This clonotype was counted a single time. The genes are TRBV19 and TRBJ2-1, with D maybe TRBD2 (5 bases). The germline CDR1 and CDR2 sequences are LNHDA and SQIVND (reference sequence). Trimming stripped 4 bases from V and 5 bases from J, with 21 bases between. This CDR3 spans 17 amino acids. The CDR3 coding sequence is TGTGCCAGTAGTAACGGGGATCGGTTCACGGGCGACAATGAGCAGTTCTTC. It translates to CASSNGDRFTGDNEQFF. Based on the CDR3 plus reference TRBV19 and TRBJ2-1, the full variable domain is DGGITQSPKYLFRKEGQNVTLSCEQNLNHDAMYWYRQDPGQGLRLIYYSQIVNDFQKGDIAEGYSVSREKKESFPLTVTSAQKNPTAFYLCASSNGDRFTGDNEQFFGPGTRLTVL.

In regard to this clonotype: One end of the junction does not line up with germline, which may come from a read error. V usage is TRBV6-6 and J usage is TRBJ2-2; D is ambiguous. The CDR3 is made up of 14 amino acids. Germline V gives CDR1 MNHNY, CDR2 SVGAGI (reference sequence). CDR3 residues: CASSYGLNTVELFF. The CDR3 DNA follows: TGTGCCAGCAGTTACGGTCTCAACACCGTGGAGCTGTTTTTT.

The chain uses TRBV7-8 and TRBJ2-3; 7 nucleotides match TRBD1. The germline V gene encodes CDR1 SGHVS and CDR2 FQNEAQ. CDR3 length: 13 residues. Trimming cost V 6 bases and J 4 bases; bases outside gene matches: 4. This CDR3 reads CASRTGSADTQYF. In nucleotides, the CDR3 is TGTGCCAGCAGGACAGGGTCGGCAGATACGCAGTATTTT.

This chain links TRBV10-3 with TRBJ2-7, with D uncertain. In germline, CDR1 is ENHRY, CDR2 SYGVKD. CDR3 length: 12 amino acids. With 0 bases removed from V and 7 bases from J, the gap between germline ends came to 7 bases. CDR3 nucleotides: TGTGCCATCAGTGAGTCGATAAGGGAGCAGTACTTC. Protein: CAISESIREQYF.

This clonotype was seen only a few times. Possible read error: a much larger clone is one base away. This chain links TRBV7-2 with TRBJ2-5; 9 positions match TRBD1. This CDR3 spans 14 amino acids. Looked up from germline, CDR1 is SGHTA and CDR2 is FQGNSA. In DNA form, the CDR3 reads TGTGCCAGCAGCCAATACAGGGGGCAAGAGACCAAGTACTTC. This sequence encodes CASSQYRGQETKYF.

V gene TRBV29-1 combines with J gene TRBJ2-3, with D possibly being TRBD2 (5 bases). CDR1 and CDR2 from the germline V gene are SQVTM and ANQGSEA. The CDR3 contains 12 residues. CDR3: CRVMTGTDTQYF. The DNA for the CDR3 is TGCAGGGTAATGACGGGGACAGATACGCAGTATTTT.

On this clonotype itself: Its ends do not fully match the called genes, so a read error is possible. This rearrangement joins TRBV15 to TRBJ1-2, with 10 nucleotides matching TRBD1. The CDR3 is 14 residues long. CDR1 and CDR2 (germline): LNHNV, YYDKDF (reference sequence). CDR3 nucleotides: TGTGCCACCAGCAGAGATCGGGACAGGGGTGGCTGCACCTTC. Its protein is CATSRDRDRGGCTF. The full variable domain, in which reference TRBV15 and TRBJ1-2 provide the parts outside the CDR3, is DAMVIQNPRYQVTQFGKPVTLSCSQTLNHNVMYWYQQKSSQAPKLLFHYYDKDFNNEADTPDNFQSRRPNTSFCFLDIRSPGLGDTAMYLCATSRDRDRGGCTFGSGTRLTVV.